These 18 T cell receptor beta chains were sequenced from one sample in a study of blood T cell repertoires in COVID-19. The method was immunoSEQ multiplex PCR; TCRdb's version includes in-frame clones alone and lacks a portion of them. The repertoire holds about 34,000 clones, with 90% as singletons. The sample comprised peripheral blood. The receptors originated from a man older than 75 with acute or convalescent COVID-19.

The J gene is TRBJ1-5, the V gene TRBV19, with 8 bases identical to TRBD1. Per the germline V gene, CDR1 is LNHDA and CDR2 is SQIVND (reference sequence). V shed 4 bases and J 4 bases; nucleotides not matched to a gene: 3. This CDR3 spans 14 amino acids. CDR3 loop: CASSTHRGNQPQHF. CDR3 bases: TGTGCCAGTAGTACTCACAGGGGGAATCAGCCCCAGCATTTT.

CDR3 nucleotide sequence: TGTGCCAGCAGTTTGGTCGGGGACAGCTGGAGCAATCAGCCCCAGCATTTT. This sequence encodes CASSLVGDSWSNQPQHF. The rearrangement uses TRBV27 and TRBJ1-5; 7 bases are shared with TRBD1. CDR1 MNHEY and CDR2 SMNVEV come from the germline V gene (reference sequence). The CDR3 consists of 17 residues. V shed 3 bases, J shed 1 base, and the junction held 9 bases outside the gene matches.

The chain is built from TRBV5-1 and TRBJ1-2; 8 positions agree with TRBD1. V was clipped by 2 bases and J by 4 bases; unmatched bases: 10. The CDR3 runs 16 residues. The germline gives CDR1 SGHRS, CDR2 YFSETQ. CDR3 residues: CASSFTGQGLGYGYTF. For the CDR3, the DNA is TGCGCCAGCAGCTTTACAGGACAGGGCCTTGGCTATGGCTACACCTTC.

This chain connects TRBV5-1 to TRBJ2-1; 14 bases line up with TRBD2. The CDR3 consists of 14 residues. The V gene end was trimmed by 4 bases and the J gene end by 7 bases; junction bases not matched to a gene: 1. The germline V gene has CDR1 SGHRS and CDR2 YFSETQ. CDR3 residues: CASSRTSGGNEQFF. CDR3 coding DNA: TGCGCCAGCAGCCGGACTAGCGGGGGGAATGAGCAGTTCTTC.

This clone was seen once. The chain couples TRBV6-5 to TRBJ1-1, with 9 positions matching TRBD1. Looked up from germline, CDR1 is MNHEY and CDR2 is SVGAGI. CDR3 length: 13 residues. With 8 bases clipped from V and 11 bases from J, the junction kept 12 bases outside the gene matches. CDR3 coding DNA: TGTGCCAGCGGGGGACAGGGAGGGGTTTGGGCTTTCTTT. This translates into CASGGQGGVWAFF.

This chain joins TRBV3-1 (or the pseudogene TRBV3-2) and TRBJ2-2; D may be TRBD1 (5 bases). V lost 0 bases and J 9 bases, leaving 11 bases between the germline ends. Germline V gives CDR1 LGHDT, CDR2 YNNKEL (reference sequence). The CDR3 consists of 14 residues. The CDR3 DNA is TGTGCCAGCAGCCAAGATCGGACACCACGGGAGCTGTTTTTT. This gives the protein CASSQDRTPRELFF.

This chain uses TRBV6-5 with TRBJ2-3; a weak D match, TRBD2 (6 bases). The CDR3 covers 15 residues. In germline, CDR1 is MNHEY, CDR2 SVGAGI. Trimming removed 5 bases from V and 2 bases from J, with 14 bases in between. Here the CDR3 reads CASSLQGLITDTQYF. In DNA form, the CDR3 reads TGTGCCAGCAGTCTTCAGGGACTGATCACAGATACGCAGTATTTT.

The gene calls are TRBV27 and TRBJ2-7; a possible D gene is TRBD1 (5 bases). The V and J ends lost 3 bases and 2 bases respectively, with 8 bases between them. This CDR3 is built from 13 residues. CDR1 is MNHEY, CDR2 SMNVEV, per germline (reference sequence). The CDR3: CASSLRQTYEQYF. The CDR3 bases are TGTGCCAGCAGTTTGAGACAGACCTACGAGCAGTACTTC.

The chain joins TRBV30 to TRBJ1-1; 7 bases are a match to TRBD1. This CDR3 spans 14 amino acids. Germline-derived CDR1 and CDR2 are GTSNPN and SVGIG (reference sequence). After removal of 8 bases from V and 4 bases from J, the junction contained 13 bases not matched to a gene. The CDR3 region has the DNA TGTGCCGCCTGGAGGAGGGGGCGGGTCACTGAAGCTTTCTTT. Translating gives CAAWRRGRVTEAFF.

This clone was counted once. The chain joins TRBV19 to TRBJ2-7; 11 positions agree with TRBD1. Germline V CDR1 and CDR2: LNHDA, SQIVND (reference sequence). The ends lost 2 bases at V and 3 bases at J; junction bases unmatched: 3. The CDR3 covers 15 residues. The CDR3 region is CASSIKGQGDYEQYF. The CDR3, as DNA: TGTGCCAGTAGTATAAAGGGACAGGGGGACTACGAGCAGTACTTC.

This chain links TRBV6-5 with TRBJ2-5; TRBD1 aligns across 9 bases. The trim removed 1 base at V and 2 bases at J, leaving 2 bases unmatched. From germline, CDR1 is MNHEY and CDR2 SVGAGI. The CDR3 loop spans 15 amino acids. The CDR3 DNA is TGTGCCAGCAGTTACTTTGGGACAGGGCAAGAGACCCAGTACTTC. It specifies CASSYFGTGQETQYF.

The V gene is TRBV5-1, the J gene TRBJ2-3; D may be TRBD2 (5 bases). There are 13 residues in the CDR3. Germline values: CDR1 SGHRS, CDR2 YFSETQ. V was clipped by 5 bases and J by 5 bases, with 12 bases between them. CDR3 in DNA: TGCGCCAGCAGGACTATGAACGGAGATACGCAGTATTTT. It yields the protein CASRTMNGDTQYF.

This chain connects TRBV5-6 to TRBJ1-4; D not certain. CDR3 length equals 13 residues. From germline, CDR1 is SGHDT and CDR2 YYEEEE. With 4 bases removed from V and 5 bases from J, the gap between germline ends came to 9 bases. CDR3 sequence: CASSLGRNEKLFF. The CDR3, as DNA: TGTGCCAGCAGCCTCGGGAGGAATGAAAAACTGTTTTTT. Variable domain in full (rest from reference TRBV5-6 and TRBJ1-4): DAGVTQSPTHLIKTRGQQVTLRCSPKSGHDTVSWYQQALGQGPQFIFQYYEEEERQRGNFPDRFSGHQFPNYSSELNVNALLLGDSALYLCASSLGRNEKLFFGSGTQLSVL.

This chain links TRBV11-2 with TRBJ1-1, with 7 bases that match TRBD1. The CDR3 extends over 13 amino acids. Germline lookup yields CDR1 SGHAT and CDR2 FQNNGV. The ends lost 1 base at V and 7 bases at J; junction bases unmatched: 3. CDR3 sequence (DNA): TGTGCCAGCAGCTTAGCCCGACAGGGTGAAGCTTTCTTT. It specifies CASSLARQGEAFF. Combining the CDR3 with reference TRBV11-2 and TRBJ1-1 gives the whole variable domain EAGVAQSPRYKIIEKRQSVAFWCNPISGHATLYWYQQILGQGPKLLIQFQNNGVVDDSQLPKDRFSAERLKGVDSTLKIQPAKLEDSAVYLCASSLARQGEAFFGQGTRLTVV.

The rearrangement uses TRBV5-1 and TRBJ2-1, with D perhaps TRBD1 (6 bases). Looked up from germline, CDR1 is SGHRS and CDR2 is YFSETQ. This CDR3 is built from 15 residues. The V end lost 0 bases, the J end lost 3 bases, and 10 bases lay between the germline ends. The chain's CDR3 is CASSLAGTNYNEQFF. The CDR3 DNA reads TGCGCCAGCAGCTTGGCCGGGACAAACTACAATGAGCAGTTCTTC.

The V and J genes are TRBV20-1 and TRBJ2-3; D remains ambiguous. V dropped 3 bases and J dropped 5 bases, with 12 bases sitting between them. The germline V gene has CDR1 DFQATT and CDR2 SNEGSKA (reference sequence). CDR3 length: 13 residues. The CDR3 is CSASENRGDTQYF. DNA of the CDR3: TGCAGTGCTAGTGAGAATCGCGGAGATACGCAGTATTTT.

This clone appeared a single time. The chain is built from TRBV2 and TRBJ2-1; D ambiguous. V shed 6 bases and J shed 6 bases, with 6 bases lying between them. The CDR3 consists of 11 residues. CDR1 SNHLY and CDR2 FYNNEI come from the germline V gene. The CDR3 DNA follows: TGTGCCAGCAGCCGAGGCAATGAGCAGTTCTTC. Translating it yields CASSRGNEQFF.

This clone appeared a single time. The chain joins TRBV9 to TRBJ2-1; 7 bases match TRBD2. This CDR3 region has 15 residues. Germline V lookup: CDR1 SGDLS, CDR2 YYNGEE. Germline trimming cut 0 bases from V and 5 bases from J; bases unmatched to any gene: 5. CDR3 in DNA: TGTGCCAGCAGCGTAGATGGGGGGGGTCACAATGAGCAGTTCTTC. It codes for CASSVDGGGHNEQFF. Full variable domain (remainder filled in from reference TRBV9 and TRBJ2-1): DSGVTQTPKHLITATGQRVTLRCSPRSGDLSVYWYQQSLDQGLQFLIQYYNGEERAKGNILERFSAQQFPDLHSELNLSSLELGDSALYFCASSVDGGGHNEQFFGPGTRLTVL.